This TCR beta chain appears in the sequencing data of a study of T cells in localized non-small cell lung cancer. CDR1 is LNHDA and CDR2 is SQIVND in the germline V gene (reference sequence). The CDR3 loop spans 15 amino acids. Trimming removed 1 base from V and 5 bases from J, with 15 bases in between. Sequencing was performed with immunoSEQ multiplex PCR; in TCRdb, only in-frame clones are kept and a portion is missing. The sample records tens of thousands of clones, 84% being singletons. As concerns this clone: What it recognizes is unknown.

Whole-study findings and limits: Tumor samples were not multi-region, leaving intratumor heterogeneity unexcluded. It was uninvolved adjacent lung that showed the highest T cell clonality, exceeding tumor. Across samples, adjacent lung featured a median roughly 60 of the top 100 tumor clones. Longer overall survival accompanied higher blood T cell density.

The gene calls are TRBV19 and TRBJ2-7; D ambiguous. The sequencing here drew on peripheral blood, taken before any cancer treatment. This sequence originates from a female donor aged 60 or older with stage I lung adenocarcinoma. In DNA, the CDR3 is TGTGCCAGTAGTATAGCCTCCGGTCTAATAAACGAGCAGTACTTC. Translation gives CASSIASGLINEQYF.